Given below is one T cell receptor beta chain in context. The sorted-subset replicate PCRs were given around 200 ng DNA, which is roughly 30,000 T cell genomes. The protocol was immunoSEQ multiplex PCR, while the TCRdb copy is restricted to in-frame clones and leaves out a portion. The table includes millions of clones, just over 90% detected once. This entry comes from a study of shared clonotypes between healthy human individuals. Positively selected for CCR7, the CD45RO-negative cells used as naive CD8 cells excluded terminally differentiated effector memory CD45RA+ cells. Germline loops: CDR1 GTSNPN, CDR2 SVGIG (reference sequence). The CDR3 runs 13 residues. Trimming removed 2 bases at V and 4 bases at J, with 12 bases between.

Sequencing was done on a sample of naive CD8+ T cells from PBMCs. The chain carries TRBV30 and TRBJ2-7; D uncertain. The receptor comes from a man younger than 30 in good health. Some clones in this sample may be carry-over from other donors' samples. The chain's CDR3 is CAWSLGTLYEQYF. Here the CDR3 DNA reads TGTGCCTGGAGTTTAGGCACCCTGTACGAGCAGTACTTC.